These 13 T cell receptor beta chains were sequenced from one sample in a study of T cells after yellow fever vaccination. TCRdb passed the 5' RACE reads through MiXCR, listing each CDR3 protein once. This sample has 96,000 or so distinct CDR3 sequences, with about 8.2% found just once. The sequenced sample was CD8+ T cells not binding an NS4B(214-222) dextramer, sorted from PBMCs, obtained about 2 weeks after the first yellow fever vaccination. The source of these receptors is a man younger than 35 who received the YFV17D yellow fever vaccine.

CDR3: CASSLGPTGDNEQFF. In DNA form, the CDR3 reads TGTGCCAGCAGCTTAGGGCCCACTGGTGACAATGAGCAGTTCTTC. The V gene is TRBV11-3, the J gene TRBJ2-1; D remains ambiguous. The CDR3 length is 15 residues. The V gene's germline CDR1 is SGHNT and CDR2 YENEEA. The V end was cut by 1 base, the J end by 5 bases, with 12 bases between.

V gene TRBV3-1 combines with J gene TRBJ2-5; no clear D gene. This CDR3 contains 13 residues. Trimming cost V 3 bases and J 1 base, with 6 bases left between them. Germline assignment: CDR1 LGHDT and CDR2 YNNKEL (reference sequence). The CDR3 DNA follows: TGTGCCAGCAGCCACGAGACCCAAGAGACCCAGTACTTC. Its translation is CASSHETQETQYF.

The chain has TRBV20-1 and TRBJ2-1, with TRBD1 matching over 11 bases. The germline gives CDR1 DFQATT, CDR2 SNEGSKA (reference sequence). The CDR3 length is 15 residues. V shed 0 bases and J 7 bases; nucleotides not matched to a gene: 5. CDR3 coding DNA: TGCAGTGCTAGAGATTGGGACAGGGGGTGGAATGAGCAGTTCTTC. It codes for CSARDWDRGWNEQFF.

This chain connects TRBV7-3 to TRBJ2-2, with D possibly matching TRBD2 (6 bases). This CDR3 is built from 17 residues. V gave up 1 base and J gave up 0 bases, with 12 bases separating them. CDR1 is SGHTA and CDR2 is FQGTGA in the germline V gene. The CDR3 region is CASSLRGTVANTGELFF. The CDR3 coding sequence is TGTGCCAGCAGCTTAAGGGGGACTGTCGCGAACACCGGGGAGCTGTTTTTT. Variable domain in full (rest from reference TRBV7-3 and TRBJ2-2): GAGVSQTPSNKVTEKGKYVELRCDPISGHTALYWYRQSLGQGPEFLIYFQGTGAADDSGLPNDRFFAVRPEGSVSTLKIQRTERGDSAVYLCASSLRGTVANTGELFFGEGSRLTVL.

This clonotype has a handful of counts. The rearrangement links TRBV14 to TRBJ1-6; 9 bases are shared with TRBD1. CDR1 is SGHDN, CDR2 FVKESK, per germline. V was pared by 4 bases and J by 10 bases, with 5 bases of the junction left unmatched. This CDR3 is 14 amino acids long. CDR3 bases: TGTGCCAGCAGCCTCAGGACAGGGGTCTCACCCCTCCACTTT. Translated, it gives CASSLRTGVSPLHF.

This clonotype was seen a few times. The rearrangement links TRBV28 to TRBJ2-2, with D unclear. The CDR3 spans 16 residues. CDR1 is MDHEN, CDR2 SYDVKM, per germline. V was pared by 6 bases and J by 4 bases, with 18 bases between. The CDR3 spells CASRPFISRVTGELFF. Written as DNA, the CDR3 is TGTGCCAGCAGACCCTTTATATCCCGGGTCACCGGGGAGCTGTTTTTT.

The gene calls are TRBV11-2 and TRBJ1-5, with 9 nucleotides matching TRBD1. CDR3 length: 15 residues. V lost 3 bases, J lost 5 bases, and 5 bases stayed unmatched. Germline CDR1 is SGHAT and CDR2 is FQNNGV. CDR3: CASSLGTGLYQPQHF. The CDR3 coding sequence is TGTGCCAGCAGCTTGGGGACAGGGTTGTATCAGCCCCAGCATTTT.

This clonotype was counted between two and nine times. The chain couples TRBV5-6 to TRBJ2-1; 9 nucleotides match TRBD2. The CDR3 spans 15 residues. The V gene's germline CDR1 is SGHDT and CDR2 YYEEEE. V shed 4 bases, J shed 8 bases, and the junction held 10 bases outside the gene matches. CDR3 loop: CASSPQRGEKYEQFF. In DNA, the CDR3 is TGTGCCAGCAGCCCTCAGCGGGGGGAGAAGTATGAGCAGTTCTTC.

This clonotype was recorded at least ten times. The V call is TRBV10-3, the J call TRBJ1-2; D is perhaps TRBD1 (5 bases). Per the germline V gene, CDR1 is ENHRY and CDR2 is SYGVKD. V dropped 3 bases and J dropped 3 bases, with 11 bases sitting between them. The CDR3 runs 14 residues. The CDR3 DNA reads as TGTGCCATCAGTGACTTAGCGGGGGACTATGGCTACACCTTC. As protein: CAISDLAGDYGYTF.

CDR3 nucleotides: TGTGCCAGCAGTGCCTGGGGGCCTCTGTGGGGCTACACCTTC. It specifies CASSAWGPLWGYTF. The chain has TRBV12-3 or TRBV12-4 and TRBJ1-2; tentative D call: TRBD1 (6 bases). V was pared by 5 bases and J by 8 bases, with 18 bases between. This CDR3 contains 14 residues.

This clonotype has only a few counts. The chain couples TRBV5-1 to TRBJ2-7; D remains ambiguous. The CDR3 contains 14 residues. The V end was cut by 0 bases, the J end by 3 bases, with 10 bases between. Looked up from germline, CDR1 is SGHRS and CDR2 is YFSETQ. The CDR3 sequence: CASSLGTVDYEQYF. As DNA, the CDR3 is TGCGCCAGCAGCTTGGGGACGGTTGACTACGAGCAGTACTTC.

This clonotype was counted a few times. The chain joins TRBV5-8 to TRBJ2-3; D is ambiguous. CDR1 SGHTS and CDR2 YDEGEE come from the germline V gene. There are 14 residues in the CDR3. Trimming took 6 bases from V and 2 from J, leaving 13 bases between them. The CDR3 sequence: CASNSGRYTDTQYF. The CDR3 coding sequence is TGTGCCAGCAACTCCGGGCGATACACAGATACGCAGTATTTT.

The table lists this clonotype with a few counts. V usage is TRBV6-5 and J usage is TRBJ2-5; possibly TRBD1 for D (6 bases). The germline V and J ends were trimmed by 2 bases and 6 bases, with 10 bases remaining between them. This CDR3 region has 13 residues. Germline values: CDR1 MNHEY, CDR2 SVGAGI. The CDR3 nucleotides read TGTGCCAGCAGTTACGGGGGACAACAGACCCAGTACTTC. Residues: CASSYGGQQTQYF.